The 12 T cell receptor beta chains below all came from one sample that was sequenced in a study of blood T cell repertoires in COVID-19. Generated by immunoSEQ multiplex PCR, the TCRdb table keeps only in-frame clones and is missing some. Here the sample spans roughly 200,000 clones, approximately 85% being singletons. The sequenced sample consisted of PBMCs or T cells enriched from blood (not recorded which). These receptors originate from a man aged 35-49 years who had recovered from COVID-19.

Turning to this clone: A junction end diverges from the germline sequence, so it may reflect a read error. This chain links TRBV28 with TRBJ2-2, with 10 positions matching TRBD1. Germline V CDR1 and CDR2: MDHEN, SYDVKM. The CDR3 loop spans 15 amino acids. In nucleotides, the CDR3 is TGTGCCAGCAGACGACAGGGGGCGAATACCGGGGAGCTGTTTTTT. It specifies CASRRQGANTGELFF.

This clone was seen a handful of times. The CDR3 reads CASSSGQGSYGYTF. The CDR3, as DNA: TGTGCCAGCAGTTCCGGACAGGGCTCCTATGGCTACACCTTC. The gene calls are TRBV27 and TRBJ1-2; TRBD1 matches at 8 bases. The V and J ends lost 4 bases and 4 bases, in that order; junction bases with no gene match: 5. There are 14 residues in the CDR3. Germline V gene lookup returns CDR1 MNHEY and CDR2 SMNVEV (reference sequence).

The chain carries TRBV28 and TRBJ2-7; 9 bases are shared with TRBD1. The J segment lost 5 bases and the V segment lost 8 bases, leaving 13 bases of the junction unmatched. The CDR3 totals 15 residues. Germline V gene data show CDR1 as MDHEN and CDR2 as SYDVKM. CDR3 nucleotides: TGTGCCAGCTCGCCTAGGGGGACAGGGATCCACGAGCAGTACTTC. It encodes CASSPRGTGIHEQYF.

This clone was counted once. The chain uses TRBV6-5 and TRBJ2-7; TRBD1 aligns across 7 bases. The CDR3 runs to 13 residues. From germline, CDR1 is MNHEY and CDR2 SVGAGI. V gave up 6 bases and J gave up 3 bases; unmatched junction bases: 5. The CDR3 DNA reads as TGTGCCAGCAGGTTGGGACAGTTCTACGAGCAGTACTTC. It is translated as CASRLGQFYEQYF.

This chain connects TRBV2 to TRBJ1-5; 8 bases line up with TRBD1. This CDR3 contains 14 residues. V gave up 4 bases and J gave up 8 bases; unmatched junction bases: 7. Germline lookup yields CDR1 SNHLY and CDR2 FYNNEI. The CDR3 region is CASSAGTGREPQHF. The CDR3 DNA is TGTGCCAGCAGTGCTGGGACAGGCCGGGAGCCCCAGCATTTT.

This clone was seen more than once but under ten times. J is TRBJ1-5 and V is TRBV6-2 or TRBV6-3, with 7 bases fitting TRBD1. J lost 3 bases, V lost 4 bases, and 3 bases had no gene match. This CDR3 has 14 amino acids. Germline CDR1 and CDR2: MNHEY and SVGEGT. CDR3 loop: CASSWGQYNQPQHF. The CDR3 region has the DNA TGTGCCAGCAGTTGGGGACAGTACAATCAGCCCCAGCATTTT.

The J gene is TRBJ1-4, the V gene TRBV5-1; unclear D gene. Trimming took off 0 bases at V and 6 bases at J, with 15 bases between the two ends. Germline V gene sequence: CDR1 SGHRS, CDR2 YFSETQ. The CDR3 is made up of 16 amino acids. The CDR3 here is CASSLGEGANYEKLFF. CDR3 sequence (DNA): TGCGCCAGCAGCTTGGGGGAGGGAGCGAACTATGAAAAACTGTTTTTT. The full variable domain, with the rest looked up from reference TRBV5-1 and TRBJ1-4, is KAGVTQTPRYLIKTRGQQVTLSCSPISGHRSVSWYQQTPGQGLQFLFEYFSETQRNKGNFPGRFSGRQFSNSRSEMNVSTLELGDSALYLCASSLGEGANYEKLFFGSGTQLSVL.

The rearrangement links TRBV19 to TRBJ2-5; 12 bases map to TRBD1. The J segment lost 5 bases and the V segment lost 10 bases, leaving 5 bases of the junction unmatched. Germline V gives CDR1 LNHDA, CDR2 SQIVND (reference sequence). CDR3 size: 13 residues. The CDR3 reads CATRDRGPETQYF. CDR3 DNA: TGTGCCACCCGGGACAGGGGGCCGGAGACCCAGTACTTC. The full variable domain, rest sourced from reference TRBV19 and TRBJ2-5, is DGGITQSPKYLFRKEGQNVTLSCEQNLNHDAMYWYRQDPGQGLRLIYYSQIVNDFQKGDIAEGYSVSREKKESFPLTVTSAQKNPTAFYLCATRDRGPETQYFGPGTRLLVL.

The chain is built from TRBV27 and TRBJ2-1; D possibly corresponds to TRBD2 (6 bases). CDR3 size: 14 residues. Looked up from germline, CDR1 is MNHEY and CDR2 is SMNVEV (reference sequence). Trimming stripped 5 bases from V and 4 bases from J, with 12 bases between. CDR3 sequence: CASSDVSGYNEQFF. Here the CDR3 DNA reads TGTGCCAGCAGTGACGTTAGCGGTTACAATGAGCAGTTCTTC.

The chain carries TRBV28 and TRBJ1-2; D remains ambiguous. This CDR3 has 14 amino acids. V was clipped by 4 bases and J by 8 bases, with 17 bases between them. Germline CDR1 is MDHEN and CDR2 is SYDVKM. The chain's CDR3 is CASSSVGGSLGYTF. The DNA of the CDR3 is TGTGCCAGCAGTTCGGTGGGAGGTTCTTTAGGCTACACCTTC.

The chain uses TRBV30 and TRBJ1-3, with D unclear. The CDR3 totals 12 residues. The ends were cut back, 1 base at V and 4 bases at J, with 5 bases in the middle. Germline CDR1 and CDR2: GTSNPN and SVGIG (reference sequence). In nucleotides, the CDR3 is TGTGCCTGGAGTGCACAGGGAAACACCATATATTTT. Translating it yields CAWSAQGNTIYF.

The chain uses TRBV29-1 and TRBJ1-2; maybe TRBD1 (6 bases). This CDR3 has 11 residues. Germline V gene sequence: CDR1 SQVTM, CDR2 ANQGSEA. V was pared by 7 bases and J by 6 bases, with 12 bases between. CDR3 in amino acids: CSASPGDGYTF. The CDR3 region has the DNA TGCAGCGCAAGTCCAGGGGATGGCTACACCTTC.